This TCR beta chain was captured by sequencing in a study of T-cell memory formation after mild COVID-19. Across the whole study: Clusters of TCRs were largely donor specific.

This clonotype showed up many times. What it binds is not known. Regarding the study as a whole: Whereas later expanders leaned CD4+, clones contracting day 15 to 85 showed a balanced CD4/CD8 makeup. Clones that contracted clustered mainly in CM and EM if CD4+ and in EMRA if CD8+.

The germline V gene has CDR1 LGHNA and CDR2 YNFKEQ. The CDR3 has 17 amino acids. The V gene end was trimmed by 1 base and the J gene end by 2 bases; junction bases not matched to a gene: 9. After 5'RACE with constant-segment primers, TCR alpha and TCR beta cDNA libraries carrying sample barcodes and UMIs were obtained. TCRdb independently ran MiXCR on the 5' RACE reads; one entry per CDR3 protein. Of roughly 220,000 distinct CDR3 sequences detected, around 9.5% appear once; the ten largest clones hold around 3.4%. The TCR comes from a man between 18 and 35 years old who had mild COVID-19 (a few samples of this study predate the infection). Cell type and time point are not known. The chain joins TRBV4-2 to TRBJ2-3; 7 nucleotides agree with TRBD2. The sequenced sample consisted of PBMCs or a T cell subset sorted from them (not recorded which). CDR3 DNA sequence: TGTGCCAGCAGCCAAGCTGCGCTAGCGGTAGCCACAGATACGCAGTATTTT. Translating gives CASSQAALAVATDTQYF.